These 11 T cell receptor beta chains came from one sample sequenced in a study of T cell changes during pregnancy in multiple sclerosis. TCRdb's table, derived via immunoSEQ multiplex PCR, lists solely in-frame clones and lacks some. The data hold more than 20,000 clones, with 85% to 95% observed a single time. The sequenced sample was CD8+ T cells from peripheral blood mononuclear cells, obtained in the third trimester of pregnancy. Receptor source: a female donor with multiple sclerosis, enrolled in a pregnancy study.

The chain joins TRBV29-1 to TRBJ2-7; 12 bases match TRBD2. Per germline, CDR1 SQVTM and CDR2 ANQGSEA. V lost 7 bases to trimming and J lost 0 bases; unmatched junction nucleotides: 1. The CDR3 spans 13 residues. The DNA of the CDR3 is TGCAGCGCTAGCGGGGGGGCCTCCTACGAGCAGTACTTC. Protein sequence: CSASGGASYEQYF.

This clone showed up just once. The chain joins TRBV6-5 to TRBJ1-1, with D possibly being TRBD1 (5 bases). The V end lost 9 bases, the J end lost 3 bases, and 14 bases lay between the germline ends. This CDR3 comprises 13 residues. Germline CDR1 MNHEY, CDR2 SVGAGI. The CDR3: CASLPRGYTEAFF. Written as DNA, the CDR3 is TGTGCCAGTCTCCCTCGGGGGTACACTGAAGCTTTCTTT.

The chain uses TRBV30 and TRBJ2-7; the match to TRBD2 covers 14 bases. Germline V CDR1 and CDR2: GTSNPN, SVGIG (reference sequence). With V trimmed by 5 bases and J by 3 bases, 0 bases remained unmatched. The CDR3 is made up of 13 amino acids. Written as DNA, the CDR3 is TGTGCCTGGGGGACTAGCGGGAGCTACGAGCAGTACTTC. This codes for CAWGTSGSYEQYF. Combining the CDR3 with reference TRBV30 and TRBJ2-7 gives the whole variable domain SQTIHQWPATLVQPVGSPLSLECTVEGTSNPNLYWYRQAAGRGLQLLFYSVGIGQISSEVPQNLSASRPQDRQFILSSKKLLLSDSGFYLCAWGTSGSYEQYFGPGTRLTVT.

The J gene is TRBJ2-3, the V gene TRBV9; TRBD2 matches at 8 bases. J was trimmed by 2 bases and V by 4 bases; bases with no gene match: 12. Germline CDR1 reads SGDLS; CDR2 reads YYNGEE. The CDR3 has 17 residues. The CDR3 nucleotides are TGTGCCAGCAGCCCTGGGACTAGGACGGTCTACACAGATACGCAGTATTTT. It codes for CASSPGTRTVYTDTQYF. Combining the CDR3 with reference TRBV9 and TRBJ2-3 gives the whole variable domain DSGVTQTPKHLITATGQRVTLRCSPRSGDLSVYWYQQSLDQGLQFLIQYYNGEERAKGNILERFSAQQFPDLHSELNLSSLELGDSALYFCASSPGTRTVYTDTQYFGPGTRLTVL.

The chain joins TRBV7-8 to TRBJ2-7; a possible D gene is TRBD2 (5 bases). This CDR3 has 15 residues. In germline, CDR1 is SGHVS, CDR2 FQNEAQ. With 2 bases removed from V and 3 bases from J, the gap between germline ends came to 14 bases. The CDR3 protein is CASSLYPGKNYEQYF. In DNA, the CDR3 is TGTGCCAGCAGCTTATATCCGGGGAAGAACTACGAGCAGTACTTC.

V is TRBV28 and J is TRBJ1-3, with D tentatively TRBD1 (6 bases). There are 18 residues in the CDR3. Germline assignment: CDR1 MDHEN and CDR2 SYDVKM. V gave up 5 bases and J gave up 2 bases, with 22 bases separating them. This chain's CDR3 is CASSRSPNRDIPGNTIYF. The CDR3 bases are TGTGCCAGCAGTCGCAGCCCTAATCGGGACATTCCTGGAAACACCATATATTTT.

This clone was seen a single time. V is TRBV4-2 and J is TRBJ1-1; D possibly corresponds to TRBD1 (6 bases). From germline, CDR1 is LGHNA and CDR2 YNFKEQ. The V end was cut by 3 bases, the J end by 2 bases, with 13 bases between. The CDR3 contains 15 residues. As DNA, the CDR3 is TGTGCCAGCAGCCATGGGGACATAGTAAACACTGAAGCTTTCTTT. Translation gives CASSHGDIVNTEAFF.

CDR3 nucleotides: TGTGCCAGTACGGACAGCCCATACAATCAGCCCCAGCATTTT. This sequence encodes CASTDSPYNQPQHF. The J gene is TRBJ1-5, the V gene TRBV19; tentative D call: TRBD1 (6 bases). The V gene lost 7 bases and the J gene lost 3 bases, with 13 bases spanning the gap. This CDR3 spans 14 amino acids. CDR1 is LNHDA and CDR2 is SQIVND in the germline V gene (reference sequence).

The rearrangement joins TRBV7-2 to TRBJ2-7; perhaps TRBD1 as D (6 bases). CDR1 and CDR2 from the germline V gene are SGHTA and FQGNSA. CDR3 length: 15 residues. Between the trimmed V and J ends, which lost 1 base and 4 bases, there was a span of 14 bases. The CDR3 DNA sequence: TGTGCCAGCAGCTTAGGGGCAGGGGATAGGTACGAGCAGTACTTC. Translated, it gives CASSLGAGDRYEQYF.

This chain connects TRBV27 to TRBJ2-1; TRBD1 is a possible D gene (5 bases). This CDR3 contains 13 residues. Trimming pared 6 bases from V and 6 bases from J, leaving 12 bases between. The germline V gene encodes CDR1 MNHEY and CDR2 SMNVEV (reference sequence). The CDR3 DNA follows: TGTGCCAGCAGGGACAATAACCCCAATGAGCAGTTCTTC. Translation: CASRDNNPNEQFF.

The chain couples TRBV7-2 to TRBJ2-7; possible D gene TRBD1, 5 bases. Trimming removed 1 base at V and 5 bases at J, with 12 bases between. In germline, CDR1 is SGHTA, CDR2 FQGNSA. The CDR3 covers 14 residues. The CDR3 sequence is CASSLVSGSDEQYF. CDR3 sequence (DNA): TGTGCCAGCAGCTTAGTATCAGGGTCGGACGAGCAGTACTTC.